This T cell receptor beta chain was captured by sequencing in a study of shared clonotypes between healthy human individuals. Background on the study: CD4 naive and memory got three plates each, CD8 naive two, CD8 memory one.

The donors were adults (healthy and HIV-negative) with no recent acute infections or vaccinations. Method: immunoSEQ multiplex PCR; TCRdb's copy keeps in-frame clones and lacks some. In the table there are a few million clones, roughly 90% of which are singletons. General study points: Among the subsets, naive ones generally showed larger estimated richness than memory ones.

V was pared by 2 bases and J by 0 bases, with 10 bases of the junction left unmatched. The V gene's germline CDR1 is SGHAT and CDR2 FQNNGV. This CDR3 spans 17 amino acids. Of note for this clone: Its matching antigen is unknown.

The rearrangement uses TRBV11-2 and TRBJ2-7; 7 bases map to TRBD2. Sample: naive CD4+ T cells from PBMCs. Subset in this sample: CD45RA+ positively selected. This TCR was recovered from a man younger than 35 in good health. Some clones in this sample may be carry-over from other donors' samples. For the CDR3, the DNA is TGTGCCAGCAGCTTATCCGTTAGGTGGGACTACTCCTACGAGCAGTACTTC. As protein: CASSLSVRWDYSYEQYF.